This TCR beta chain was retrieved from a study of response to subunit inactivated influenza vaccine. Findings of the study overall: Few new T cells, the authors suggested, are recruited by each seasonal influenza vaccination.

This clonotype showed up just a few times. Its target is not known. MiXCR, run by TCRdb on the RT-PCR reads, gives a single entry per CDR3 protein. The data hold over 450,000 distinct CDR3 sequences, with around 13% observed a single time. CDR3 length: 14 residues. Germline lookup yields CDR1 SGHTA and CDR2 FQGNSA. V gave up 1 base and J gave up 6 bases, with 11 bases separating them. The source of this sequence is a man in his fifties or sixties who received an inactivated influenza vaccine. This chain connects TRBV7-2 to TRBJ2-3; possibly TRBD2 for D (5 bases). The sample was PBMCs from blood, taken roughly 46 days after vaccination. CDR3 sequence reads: CASSLGPGFDTQYF. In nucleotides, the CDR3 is TGTGCCAGCAGCTTAGGACCGGGGTTTGATACGCAGTATTTT.